This record concerns one T cell receptor (beta chain) sequence. The sample originates from a study of identifying expanded T cells in peripheral blood. The data were produced by immunoSEQ multiplex PCR, yet TCRdb's version contains in-frame clones alone and is incomplete. The data show some 54,000 clones, with roughly 80% seen just once and 14% held by the top ten. The CDR3 contains 11 residues. The germline CDR1 and CDR2 sequences are LNHDA and SQIVND (reference sequence). The receptor was derived from a person between 18 and 69 years old in good health. The chain couples TRBV19 to TRBJ1-2; D gene ambiguous. Source material: blood. Here the CDR3 DNA reads TGTGCGGGTCTCGGCGGCTATGGCTACACCTTC. Its translation: CAGLGGYGYTF.